These 29 T cell receptor beta chains were sequenced from one sample in a study of blood T cell repertoires in COVID-19 (TCRdb year 2020). Library construction relied on the immunoSEQ multiplex PCR assay. TCRdb carries this immuneACCESS record with in-frame sequences only. Its versions omit some clonotypes, under half of them owing to an unresolved V gene in the studies checked, with the rest unexplained. This sample holds some 80,000 clones; around 90% were observed only once. Under 25% of the sample is in the top ten clones. The material sequenced was peripheral blood. Source of these receptors: a human donor in a cohort sampled during active COVID-19.

The rearrangement links TRBV5-1 to TRBJ2-5, with 11 positions matching TRBD1. The germline CDR1 and CDR2 sequences are SGHRS and YFSETQ. J was trimmed by 0 bases and V by 4 bases; bases with no gene match: 5. This CDR3 is 16 amino acids long. CDR3: CASSLMGQGDQETQYF. For the CDR3, the DNA is TGCGCCAGCAGCCTTATGGGACAGGGGGACCAAGAGACCCAGTACTTC.

The J gene is TRBJ2-5, the V gene TRBV4-3; D may be TRBD2 (5 bases). The germline V gene has CDR1 LGHNA and CDR2 YSLEER. Trimming cost V 4 bases and J 5 bases, with 17 bases left between them. The length of the CDR3 is 15 residues. This CDR3 reads CASSRGFGGGETQYF. For the CDR3, the DNA is TGCGCCAGCAGCCGGGGATTCGGAGGTGGGGAGACCCAGTACTTC.

This chain connects TRBV5-6 to TRBJ2-7, with D possibly being TRBD2 (6 bases). Trimming pared 2 bases from V and 7 bases from J, leaving 19 bases between. CDR1 is SGHDT, CDR2 YYEEEE, per germline. The CDR3 is made up of 15 amino acids. The CDR3 is CASSFLDTGREEQYF. Here the CDR3 DNA reads TGTGCCAGCAGCTTCTTGGACACGGGGCGGGAAGAGCAGTACTTC.

This sequence joins TRBV29-1 and TRBJ2-7; TRBD1 might be the D (6 bases). The CDR3 has 11 amino acids. The germline V and J ends were trimmed by 6 bases and 7 bases, with 13 bases remaining between them. Germline CDR1 and CDR2: SQVTM and ANQGSEA. CDR3 bases: TGCAGCGTCGGACAGACCAGGGAGCAGTACTTC. Encoded protein: CSVGQTREQYF.

The V call is TRBV3-1 (or the pseudogene TRBV3-2), the J call TRBJ2-7; D not resolved. The CDR3 consists of 13 residues. Germline loops: CDR1 LGHDT, CDR2 YNNKEL (reference sequence). V lost 0 bases, J lost 4 bases, and 7 bases lay in between. CDR3 sequence: CASSQDIRYEQYF. The DNA for the CDR3 is TGTGCCAGCAGCCAAGATATCCGTTACGAGCAGTACTTC.

The J gene is TRBJ1-6, the V gene TRBV5-1, with TRBD1 identical over 7 bases. The CDR3 is made up of 16 amino acids. CDR1 is SGHRS and CDR2 is YFSETQ in the germline V gene. J gave up 9 bases and V 0 bases, and 9 bases lay outside the gene matches. This chain's CDR3 is CASSLGPTGTASPLHF. The CDR3 DNA sequence: TGCGCCAGCAGCTTGGGCCCGACAGGGACAGCTTCACCCCTCCACTTT.

The chain combines TRBV3-1 (or the pseudogene TRBV3-2) with TRBJ2-3, with D perhaps matching TRBD2 (6 bases). Germline V gives CDR1 LGHDT, CDR2 YNNKEL (reference sequence). V lost 4 bases and J 2 bases, leaving 16 bases between the germline ends. CDR3 length: 16 residues. Here the CDR3 DNA reads TGTGCCAGCAGCCCCTCCGGCGGGATTATCACAGATACGCAGTATTTT. Encoded protein: CASSPSGGIITDTQYF.

This clone has just one count. V is TRBV5-6 and J is TRBJ1-6, with TRBD1 identical over 9 bases. The germline V gene has CDR1 SGHDT and CDR2 YYEEEE. This CDR3 spans 14 amino acids. J was trimmed by 8 bases and V by 2 bases; bases with no gene match: 2. Written as DNA, the CDR3 is TGTGCCAGCAGCTTCGGGACAGGGCATTCACCCCTCCACTTT. Translating gives CASSFGTGHSPLHF. The variable domain in full, with the rest retrieved from reference TRBV5-6 and TRBJ1-6, is DAGVTQSPTHLIKTRGQQVTLRCSPKSGHDTVSWYQQALGQGPQFIFQYYEEEERQRGNFPDRFSGHQFPNYSSELNVNALLLGDSALYLCASSFGTGHSPLHFGNGTRLTVT.

This sequence joins TRBV11-2 and TRBJ1-1, with D possibly matching TRBD1 (5 bases). CDR1 is SGHAT and CDR2 is FQNNGV in the germline V gene. The CDR3 covers 13 residues. Trimming took 0 bases from V and 5 from J, leaving 7 bases between them. The CDR3 nucleotides are TGTGCCAGCAGCTTAGAGGGGCGGACTGAAGCTTTCTTT. Translating it yields CASSLEGRTEAFF.

The table lists this clone with a few counts. The chain recombines TRBV2 with TRBJ1-3, with TRBD1 identical over 7 bases. The junction had 10 bases not matched to a gene; V was cut back by 5 bases and J by 0 bases. The CDR3 is 17 amino acids. Looked up from germline, CDR1 is SNHLY and CDR2 is FYNNEI. For the CDR3, the DNA is TGTGCCAGCAGTAGCCGACAGGGCCTCTTCTCTGGAAACACCATATATTTT. Its protein product is CASSSRQGLFSGNTIYF.

The chain recombines TRBV7-2 with TRBJ1-5; D is undetermined. The V and J ends lost 5 bases and 7 bases respectively, with 12 bases between them. The V gene's germline CDR1 is SGHTA and CDR2 FQGNSA. There are 13 residues in the CDR3. Here the CDR3 DNA reads TGTGCCAGCAGCCATTTGGGAGAACAGCCCCAGCATTTT. Residues: CASSHLGEQPQHF.

The chain carries TRBV24-1 and TRBJ2-5; a weak D match, TRBD1 (5 bases). Germline assignment: CDR1 KGHDR and CDR2 SFDVKD. Deletions cut 4 bases from V and 4 bases from J, with 18 bases between. CDR3 length: 16 amino acids. CDR3: CATSENIRGTLETQYF. The CDR3 bases are TGTGCCACCAGTGAAAATATTAGGGGCACGTTAGAGACCCAGTACTTC.

The chain is built from TRBV28 and TRBJ2-6; D unresolved. Trimming left V 1 base short and J 2 bases short, with 9 bases between. Germline V gene sequence: CDR1 MDHEN, CDR2 SYDVKM. The CDR3 runs 16 residues. CDR3 amino acids: CASSLLSQAGANVLTF. CDR3 nucleotide sequence: TGTGCCAGCAGTTTATTAAGTCAGGCTGGGGCCAACGTCCTGACTTTC.

The V and J genes are TRBV27 and TRBJ2-6; unclear D gene. The CDR3 has 18 amino acids. Germline CDR1 reads MNHEY; CDR2 reads SMNVEV (reference sequence). V was shortened by 3 bases and J by 0 bases, with 15 bases between the two germline ends. The CDR3 spells CASSLWADGSSGANVLTF. The CDR3 coding sequence is TGTGCCAGCAGTTTGTGGGCCGACGGAAGCTCTGGGGCCAACGTCCTGACTTTC.

J is TRBJ2-1 and V is TRBV9; 8 bases are a match to TRBD2. Germline CDR1 SGDLS, CDR2 YYNGEE. The CDR3 contains 16 residues. With 0 bases clipped from V and 4 bases from J, the junction kept 6 bases outside the gene matches. CDR3 in amino acids: CASSVGGLAGYNEQFF. The CDR3 DNA is TGTGCCAGCAGCGTAGGTGGGCTAGCGGGTTACAATGAGCAGTTCTTC.

The gene calls are TRBV5-1 and TRBJ2-5, with 14 bases that match TRBD2. Per germline, CDR1 SGHRS and CDR2 YFSETQ. This CDR3 is built from 16 residues. J gave up 5 bases and V 4 bases, and 7 bases lay outside the gene matches. The DNA of the CDR3 is TGCGCCAGCAGCGGGGGACTAGCGGGAGTTTTTGAGACCCAGTACTTC. It codes for CASSGGLAGVFETQYF.

This sequence joins TRBV9 and TRBJ2-5; D unclear. With 0 bases removed from V and 2 bases from J, the gap between germline ends came to 8 bases. This CDR3 spans 14 amino acids. Germline lookup yields CDR1 SGDLS and CDR2 YYNGEE. CDR3 bases: TGTGCCAGCAGCGTAGGCCTATCTCAAGAGACCCAGTACTTC. Translating gives CASSVGLSQETQYF.

The chain uses TRBV10-2 and TRBJ1-2; TRBD1 is a possible D gene (5 bases). Germline CDR1 reads WSHSY; CDR2 reads SAAADI. V was clipped by 6 bases and J by 1 base, with 12 bases between them. This CDR3 comprises 14 residues. The CDR3 DNA reads TGCGCCAGCAGAAGAGACAGCGTTAACTATGGCTACACCTTC. Its protein is CASRRDSVNYGYTF.

V and J are TRBV7-9 and TRBJ2-1; 7 bases are shared with TRBD1. V lost 3 bases to trimming and J lost 7 bases; unmatched junction nucleotides: 9. Per germline, CDR1 SEHNR and CDR2 FQNEAQ (reference sequence). This CDR3 is built from 15 residues. The CDR3 here is CASSFGQALGNEQFF. The CDR3 DNA follows: TGTGCCAGCAGCTTCGGACAGGCATTGGGGAATGAGCAGTTCTTC.

The gene calls are TRBV28 and TRBJ2-5; weak D call: TRBD1 (6 bases). The CDR3 runs 13 residues. Trimming removed 6 bases at V and 5 bases at J, with 13 bases between. In germline, CDR1 is MDHEN, CDR2 SYDVKM. Written as DNA, the CDR3 is TGTGCCAGCAGCATAGGGACAAGCGAGACCCAGTACTTC. It is translated as CASSIGTSETQYF.

The chain carries TRBV10-3 and TRBJ2-1; D remains unclear. The CDR3 consists of 12 residues. The V gene's germline CDR1 is ENHRY and CDR2 SYGVKD. Deletions cut 2 bases from V and 7 bases from J, with 6 bases between. The CDR3: CAISETKNEQFF. DNA of the CDR3: TGTGCCATCAGTGAGACTAAAAATGAGCAGTTCTTC.

This CDR3 is CASSLQGGTEAFF. CDR3 bases: TGTGCCAGCAGCTTACAAGGGGGCACTGAAGCTTTCTTT. This rearrangement joins TRBV11-2 to TRBJ1-1; perhaps TRBD1 as D (6 bases). Between the trimmed V and J ends, which lost 2 bases and 4 bases, there was a span of 8 bases. Germline V CDR1 and CDR2: SGHAT, FQNNGV. The CDR3 loop spans 13 amino acids.

The rearrangement links TRBV5-6 to TRBJ2-7; 8 nucleotides agree with TRBD1. V gave up 4 bases and J gave up 2 bases; unmatched junction bases: 2. This CDR3 has 13 residues. Germline loops: CDR1 SGHDT, CDR2 YYEEEE. CDR3 sequence: CASSRDRTYEQYF. The CDR3 DNA follows: TGTGCCAGCAGCCGGGACAGGACCTACGAGCAGTACTTC.

This clone was seen just once. The rearrangement joins TRBV21-1 to TRBJ2-1; TRBD1, the D gene given by the table, was not confirmed from the DNA. TRBV21-1 is a known pseudogene. This CDR3 contains 17 residues. CDR3 coding DNA: TGTGCCAGCACCCGAATGGATGGCTGGGGCGCCTACAATGAGCAGTTCTTC. Residues: CASTRMDGWGAYNEQFF.

J is TRBJ1-4 and V is TRBV5-1; weak D call: TRBD1 (5 bases). The germline CDR1 and CDR2 sequences are SGHRS and YFSETQ. The CDR3 totals 13 residues. V dropped 1 base and J dropped 8 bases, with 9 bases sitting between them. CDR3 amino acids: CASSLSGGEKLFF. In nucleotides, the CDR3 is TGCGCCAGCAGCTTGTCCGGGGGAGAAAAACTGTTTTTT.

Worth noting for this clone: This sample also contains other DNA sequences that code for the same CDR3. The rearrangement joins TRBV6-5 to TRBJ1-5, with D maybe TRBD1 (5 bases). The CDR3 sequence is 16 residues long. The ends were cut back, 1 base at V and 3 bases at J, with 13 bases in the middle. CDR1 and CDR2 from the germline V gene are MNHEY and SVGAGI. The CDR3 loop reads CASSYLPQGHNQPQHF. CDR3 DNA sequence: TGTGCCAGCAGTTACTTACCCCAGGGCCACAATCAGCCCCAGCATTTT.

The CDR3 DNA reads as TGTGCCAGCACCCGACAGGGGATAACTGAAGCTTTCTTT. Translating it yields CASTRQGITEAFF. This rearrangement joins TRBV6-5 to TRBJ1-1, with 8 bases aligning to TRBD1. The CDR3 length is 13 residues. From germline, CDR1 is MNHEY and CDR2 SVGAGI. V was clipped by 7 bases and J by 5 bases; unmatched bases: 6.

The chain employs TRBV28 and TRBJ2-7; a weak D match, TRBD1 (6 bases). Trimming shortened V by 4 bases and J by 5 bases, and 15 bases separated the two germline ends. The germline CDR1 and CDR2 sequences are MDHEN and SYDVKM. The CDR3 contains 14 residues. Here the CDR3 DNA reads TGTGCCAGCAGTTCTACAGGGCCCCCGCACGAGCAGTACTTC. Protein product: CASSSTGPPHEQYF.

The chain couples TRBV9 to TRBJ1-2, with TRBD1 identical over 7 bases. Losses at the gene ends were 4 bases for V and 2 bases for J; bases not matched to a gene: 11. Germline V gene data show CDR1 as SGDLS and CDR2 as YYNGEE. The CDR3 extends over 16 amino acids. CDR3 nucleotides: TGTGCCAGCAGCTCCCTTGATGGCAGGGGGAACTATGGCTACACCTTC. This codes for CASSSLDGRGNYGYTF.